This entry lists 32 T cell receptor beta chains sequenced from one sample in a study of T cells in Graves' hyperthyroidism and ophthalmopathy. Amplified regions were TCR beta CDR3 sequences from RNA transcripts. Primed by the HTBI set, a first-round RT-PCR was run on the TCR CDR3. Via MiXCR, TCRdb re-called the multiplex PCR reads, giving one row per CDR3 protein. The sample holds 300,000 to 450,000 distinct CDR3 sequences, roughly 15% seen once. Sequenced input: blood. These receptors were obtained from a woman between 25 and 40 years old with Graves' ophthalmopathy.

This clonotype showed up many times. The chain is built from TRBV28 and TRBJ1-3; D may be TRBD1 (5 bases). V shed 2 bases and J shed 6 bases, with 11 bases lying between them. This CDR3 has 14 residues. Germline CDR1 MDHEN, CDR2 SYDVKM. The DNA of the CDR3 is TGTGCCAGCAGTTTAGGGGGGATTCTAAACACCATATATTTT. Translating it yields CASSLGGILNTIYF.

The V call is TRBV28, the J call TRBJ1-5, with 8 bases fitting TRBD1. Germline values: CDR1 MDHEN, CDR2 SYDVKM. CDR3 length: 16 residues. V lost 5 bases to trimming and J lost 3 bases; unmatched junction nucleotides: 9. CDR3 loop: CASSTRTGLVNQPQHF. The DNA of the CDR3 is TGTGCCAGCAGTACCAGGACAGGGCTGGTCAATCAGCCCCAGCATTTT.

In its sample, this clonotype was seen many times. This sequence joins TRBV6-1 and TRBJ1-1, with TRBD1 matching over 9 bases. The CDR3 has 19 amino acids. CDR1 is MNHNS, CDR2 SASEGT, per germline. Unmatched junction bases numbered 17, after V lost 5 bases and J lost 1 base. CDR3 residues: CASSSQVQGAFGRNTEAFF. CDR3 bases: TGTGCCAGCAGTTCCCAGGTACAGGGGGCGTTCGGAAGGAACACTGAAGCTTTCTTT.

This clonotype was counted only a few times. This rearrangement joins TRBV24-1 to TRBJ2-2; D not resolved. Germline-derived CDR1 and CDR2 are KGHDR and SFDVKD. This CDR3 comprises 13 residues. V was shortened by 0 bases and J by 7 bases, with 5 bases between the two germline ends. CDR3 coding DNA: TGTGCCACCAGTGATTTGGCCTACGGGGAGCTGTTTTTT. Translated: CATSDLAYGELFF.

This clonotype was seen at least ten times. The CDR3 spells CASSEAGHRTAYEQYF. The CDR3 DNA reads TGTGCCAGCAGTGAAGCGGGACATAGGACAGCCTACGAGCAGTACTTC. The chain combines TRBV6-1 with TRBJ2-7, with TRBD1 as a possible D gene (6 bases). The CDR3 has 16 amino acids. Germline assignment: CDR1 MNHNS and CDR2 SASEGT. Trimming took off 0 bases at V and 2 bases at J, with 14 bases between the two ends.

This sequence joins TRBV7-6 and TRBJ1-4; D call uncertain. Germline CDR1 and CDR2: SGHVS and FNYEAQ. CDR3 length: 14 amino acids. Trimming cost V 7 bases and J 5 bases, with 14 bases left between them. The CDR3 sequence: CASNGPEWNEKLFF. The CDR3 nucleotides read TGTGCCAGCAACGGGCCTGAATGGAATGAAAAACTGTTTTTT. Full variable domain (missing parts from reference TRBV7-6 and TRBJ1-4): GAGVSQSPRYKVTKRGQDVALRCDPISGHVSLYWYRQALGQGPEFLTYFNYEAQQDKSGLPNDRFSAERPEGSISTLTIQRTEQRDSAMYRCASNGPEWNEKLFFGSGTQLSVL.

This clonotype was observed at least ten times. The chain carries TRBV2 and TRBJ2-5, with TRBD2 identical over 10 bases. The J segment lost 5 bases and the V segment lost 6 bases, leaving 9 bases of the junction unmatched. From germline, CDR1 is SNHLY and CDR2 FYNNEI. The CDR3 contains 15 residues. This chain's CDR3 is CASRDKPGLAETQYF. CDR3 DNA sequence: TGTGCCAGCAGGGACAAACCGGGACTAGCGGAGACCCAGTACTTC.

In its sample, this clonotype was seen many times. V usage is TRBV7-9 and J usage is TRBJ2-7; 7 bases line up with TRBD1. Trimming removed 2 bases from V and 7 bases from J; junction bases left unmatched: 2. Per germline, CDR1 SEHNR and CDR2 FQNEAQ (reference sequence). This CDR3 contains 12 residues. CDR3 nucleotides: TGTGCCAGCAGCTTAAGGGGGCTTGAGCAGTACTTC. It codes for CASSLRGLEQYF.

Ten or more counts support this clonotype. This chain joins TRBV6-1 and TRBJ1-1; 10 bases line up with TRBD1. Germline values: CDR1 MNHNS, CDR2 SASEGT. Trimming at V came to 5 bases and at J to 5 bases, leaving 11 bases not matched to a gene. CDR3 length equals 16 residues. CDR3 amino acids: CASSNDRGRRTTEAFF. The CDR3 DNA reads TGTGCCAGCAGTAATGACAGGGGGCGAAGAACAACTGAAGCTTTCTTT.

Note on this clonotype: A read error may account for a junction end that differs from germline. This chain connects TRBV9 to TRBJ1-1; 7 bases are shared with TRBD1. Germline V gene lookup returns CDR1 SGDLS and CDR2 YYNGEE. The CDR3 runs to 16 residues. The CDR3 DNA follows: TGTGCCGGCAGTCGGAGACAGGGCTCGGGCGGCACTGAAGCTTTCTTT. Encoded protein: CAGSRRQGSGGTEAFF.

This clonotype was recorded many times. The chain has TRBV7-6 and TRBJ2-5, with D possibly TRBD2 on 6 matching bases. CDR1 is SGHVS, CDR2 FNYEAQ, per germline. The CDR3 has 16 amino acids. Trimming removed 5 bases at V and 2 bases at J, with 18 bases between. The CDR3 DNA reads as TGTGCCAGCAGCACGGAGGGGTCGGGGAGACAAGAGACCCAGTACTTC. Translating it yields CASSTEGSGRQETQYF.

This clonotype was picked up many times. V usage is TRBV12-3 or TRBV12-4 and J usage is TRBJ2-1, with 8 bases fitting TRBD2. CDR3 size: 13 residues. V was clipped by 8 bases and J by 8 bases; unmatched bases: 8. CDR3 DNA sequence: TGTGCCAGCCAAGCGGGGGCTAAGGATGAGCAGTTCTTC. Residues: CASQAGAKDEQFF.

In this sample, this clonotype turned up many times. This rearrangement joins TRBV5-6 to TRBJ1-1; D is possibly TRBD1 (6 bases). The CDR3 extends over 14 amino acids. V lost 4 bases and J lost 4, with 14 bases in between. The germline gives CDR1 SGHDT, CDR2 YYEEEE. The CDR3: CASSPDRRITEAFF. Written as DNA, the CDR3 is TGTGCCAGCAGCCCGGACAGAAGGATCACTGAAGCTTTCTTT.

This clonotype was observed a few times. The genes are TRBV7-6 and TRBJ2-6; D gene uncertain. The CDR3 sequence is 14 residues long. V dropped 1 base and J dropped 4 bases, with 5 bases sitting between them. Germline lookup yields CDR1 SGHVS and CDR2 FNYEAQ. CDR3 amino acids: CASSLGVGANVLTF. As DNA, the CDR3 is TGTGCCAGCAGCTTAGGGGTCGGGGCCAACGTCCTGACTTTC.

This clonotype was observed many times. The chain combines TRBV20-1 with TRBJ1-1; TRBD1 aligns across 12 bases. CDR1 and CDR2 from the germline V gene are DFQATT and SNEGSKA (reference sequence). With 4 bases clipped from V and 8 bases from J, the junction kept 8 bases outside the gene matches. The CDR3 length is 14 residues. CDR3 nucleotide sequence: TGCAGTGCTAAAACCGGGACAGGGGGCGGCGAAGCTTTCTTT. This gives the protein CSAKTGTGGGEAFF.

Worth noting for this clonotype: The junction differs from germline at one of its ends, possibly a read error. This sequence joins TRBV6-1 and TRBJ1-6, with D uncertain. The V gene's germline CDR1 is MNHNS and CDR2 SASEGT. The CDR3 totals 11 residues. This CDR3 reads CASNENSPLHF. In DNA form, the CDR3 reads TGTGCCAGCAATGAAAATTCACCCCTCCACTTT.

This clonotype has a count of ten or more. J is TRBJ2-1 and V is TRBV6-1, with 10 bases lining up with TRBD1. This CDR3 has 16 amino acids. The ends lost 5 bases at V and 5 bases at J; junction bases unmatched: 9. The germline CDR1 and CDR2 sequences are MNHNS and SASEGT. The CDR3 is CASSYQTGTGDNEQFF. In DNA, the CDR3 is TGTGCCAGCAGTTATCAAACCGGGACAGGGGACAATGAGCAGTTCTTC.

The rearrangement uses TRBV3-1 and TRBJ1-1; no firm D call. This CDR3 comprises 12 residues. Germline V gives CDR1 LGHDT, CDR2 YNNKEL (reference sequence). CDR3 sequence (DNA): TGTGCAAGCCAAAGGCAGAACACTGAAGCTTTCTTT. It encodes CASQRQNTEAFF. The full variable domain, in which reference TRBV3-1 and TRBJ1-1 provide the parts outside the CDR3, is DTAVSQTPKYLVTQMGNDKSIKCEQNLGHDTMYWYKQDSKKFLKIMFSYNNKELIINETVPNRFSPKSPDKAHLNLHINSLELGDSAVYFCASQRQNTEAFFGQGTRLTVV.

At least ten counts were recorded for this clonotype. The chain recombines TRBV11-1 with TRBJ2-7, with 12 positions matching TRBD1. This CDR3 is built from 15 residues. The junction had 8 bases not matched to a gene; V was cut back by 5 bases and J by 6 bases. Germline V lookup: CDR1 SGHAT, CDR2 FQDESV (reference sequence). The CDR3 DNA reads TGTGCCAGCAGCAGGCCCGGGACAGGGGGCGGCGAGCAGTACTTC. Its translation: CASSRPGTGGGEQYF.

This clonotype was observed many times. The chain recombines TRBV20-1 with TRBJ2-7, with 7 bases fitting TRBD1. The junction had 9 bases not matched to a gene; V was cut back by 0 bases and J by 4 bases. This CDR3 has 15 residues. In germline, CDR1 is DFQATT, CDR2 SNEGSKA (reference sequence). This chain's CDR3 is CSARDGSGGTYEQYF. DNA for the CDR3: TGCAGTGCTAGAGATGGGTCAGGGGGAACATACGAGCAGTACTTC.

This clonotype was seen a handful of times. CDR3 residues: CASSGGQGAGELFF. The CDR3 DNA is TGTGCCAGCAGCGGGGGGCAGGGGGCCGGGGAGCTGTTTTTT. The chain recombines TRBV7-3 with TRBJ2-2, with a tentative D call TRBD1 (7 bases). Trimming removed 5 bases from V and 6 bases from J, with 13 bases in between. The CDR3 spans 14 residues. Germline V CDR1 and CDR2: SGHTA, FQGTGA.

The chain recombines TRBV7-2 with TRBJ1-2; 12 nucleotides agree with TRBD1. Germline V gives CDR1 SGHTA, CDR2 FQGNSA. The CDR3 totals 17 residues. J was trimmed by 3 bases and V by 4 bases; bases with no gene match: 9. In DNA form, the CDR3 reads TGTGCCAGCAGCTCGTCCGGGACAGGGGGCAAGGACTATGGCTACACCTTC. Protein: CASSSSGTGGKDYGYTF.

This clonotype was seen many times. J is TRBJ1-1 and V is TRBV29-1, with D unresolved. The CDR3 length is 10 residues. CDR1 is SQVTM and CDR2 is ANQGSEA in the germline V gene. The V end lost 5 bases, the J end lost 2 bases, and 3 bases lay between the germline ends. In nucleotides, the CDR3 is TGCAGCGTTAGTAACACTGAAGCTTTCTTT. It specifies CSVSNTEAFF.

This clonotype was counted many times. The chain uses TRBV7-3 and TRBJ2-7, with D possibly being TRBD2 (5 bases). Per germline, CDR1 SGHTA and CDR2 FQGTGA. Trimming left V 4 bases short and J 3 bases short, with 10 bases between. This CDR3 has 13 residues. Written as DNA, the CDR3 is TGTGCCAGCAGCTGGGAGAAGGGCTACGAGCAGTACTTC. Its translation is CASSWEKGYEQYF.

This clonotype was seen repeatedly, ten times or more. The CDR3 coding sequence is TGTGCCAGCAACCGGGCAGGGGGGAATCAGCCCCAGCATTTT. Amino acid sequence: CASNRAGGNQPQHF. The V gene is TRBV6-2 or TRBV6-3, the J gene TRBJ1-5; 7 bases align to TRBD1. The germline CDR1 and CDR2 sequences are MNHEY and SVGEGT. V lost 7 bases to trimming and J lost 4 bases; unmatched junction nucleotides: 7. This CDR3 contains 14 residues.

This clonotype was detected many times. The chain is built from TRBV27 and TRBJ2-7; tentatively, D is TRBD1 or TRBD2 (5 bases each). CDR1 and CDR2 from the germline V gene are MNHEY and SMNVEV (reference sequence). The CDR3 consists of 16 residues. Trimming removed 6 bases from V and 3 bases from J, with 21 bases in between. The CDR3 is CASSFLGDPKVYEQYF. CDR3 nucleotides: TGTGCCAGCAGCTTCCTGGGGGACCCCAAGGTCTACGAGCAGTACTTC.

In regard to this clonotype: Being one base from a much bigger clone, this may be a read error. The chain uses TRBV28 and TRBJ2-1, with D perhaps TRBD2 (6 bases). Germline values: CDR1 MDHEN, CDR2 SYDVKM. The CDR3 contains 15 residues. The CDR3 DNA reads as TGTGCCAGCAGTTTATTGCCTAGCGCTTACAATGGGCAGTTCTTC. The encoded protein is CASSLLPSAYNGQFF.

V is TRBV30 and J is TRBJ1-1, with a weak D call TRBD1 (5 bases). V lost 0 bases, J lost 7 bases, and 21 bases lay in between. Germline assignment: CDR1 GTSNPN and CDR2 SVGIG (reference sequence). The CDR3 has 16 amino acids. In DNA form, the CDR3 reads TGTGCCTGGAGTGTACGCGGCGCGCCAGGGAGACATGAAGCTTTCTTT. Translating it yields CAWSVRGAPGRHEAFF.

As DNA, the CDR3 is TGTGCCAGCAATTTGTCCCCGGTCTTTGAAGCTTTCTTT. Residues: CASNLSPVFEAFF. The chain recombines TRBV2 with TRBJ1-1; no firm D call. The CDR3 covers 13 residues. CDR1 SNHLY and CDR2 FYNNEI come from the germline V gene. Trimming removed 7 bases from V and 7 bases from J, with 16 bases in between. The entire variable domain, with the rest obtained from reference TRBV2 and TRBJ1-1, is as follows: EPEVTQTPSHQVTQMGQEVILRCVPISNHLYFYWYRQILGQKVEFLVSFYNNEISEKSEIFDDQFSVERPDGSNFTLKIRSTKLEDSAMYFCASNLSPVFEAFFGQGTRLTVV.

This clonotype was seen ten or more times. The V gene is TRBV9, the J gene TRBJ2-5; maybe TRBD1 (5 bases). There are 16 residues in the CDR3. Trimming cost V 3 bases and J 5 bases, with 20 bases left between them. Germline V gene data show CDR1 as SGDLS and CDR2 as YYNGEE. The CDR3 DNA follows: TGTGCCAGCAGCGCCGGGTTGGGCAGGGTAGGGGAGACCCAGTACTTC. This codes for CASSAGLGRVGETQYF. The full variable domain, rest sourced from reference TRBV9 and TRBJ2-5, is DSGVTQTPKHLITATGQRVTLRCSPRSGDLSVYWYQQSLDQGLQFLIQYYNGEERAKGNILERFSAQQFPDLHSELNLSSLELGDSALYFCASSAGLGRVGETQYFGPGTRLLVL.

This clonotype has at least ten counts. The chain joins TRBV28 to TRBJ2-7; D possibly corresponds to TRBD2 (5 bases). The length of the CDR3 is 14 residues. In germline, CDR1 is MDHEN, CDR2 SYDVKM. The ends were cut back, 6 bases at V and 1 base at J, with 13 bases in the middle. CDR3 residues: CASSASGVSYEQYF. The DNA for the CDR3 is TGTGCCAGCAGCGCTTCCGGGGTTTCCTACGAGCAGTACTTC.

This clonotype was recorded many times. CDR3 in DNA: TGTGCCAGCAGCACCACAGACAAGACCCAGTACTTC. The encoded protein is CASSTTDKTQYF. The chain recombines TRBV2 with TRBJ2-5; D remains ambiguous. Looked up from germline, CDR1 is SNHLY and CDR2 is FYNNEI. The V gene lost 6 bases and the J gene lost 6 bases, with 11 bases spanning the gap. The CDR3 extends over 12 amino acids. Supplemented by reference TRBV2 and TRBJ2-5, the full variable domain reads EPEVTQTPSHQVTQMGQEVILRCVPISNHLYFYWYRQILGQKVEFLVSFYNNEISEKSEIFDDQFSVERPDGSNFTLKIRSTKLEDSAMYFCASSTTDKTQYFGPGTRLLVL.